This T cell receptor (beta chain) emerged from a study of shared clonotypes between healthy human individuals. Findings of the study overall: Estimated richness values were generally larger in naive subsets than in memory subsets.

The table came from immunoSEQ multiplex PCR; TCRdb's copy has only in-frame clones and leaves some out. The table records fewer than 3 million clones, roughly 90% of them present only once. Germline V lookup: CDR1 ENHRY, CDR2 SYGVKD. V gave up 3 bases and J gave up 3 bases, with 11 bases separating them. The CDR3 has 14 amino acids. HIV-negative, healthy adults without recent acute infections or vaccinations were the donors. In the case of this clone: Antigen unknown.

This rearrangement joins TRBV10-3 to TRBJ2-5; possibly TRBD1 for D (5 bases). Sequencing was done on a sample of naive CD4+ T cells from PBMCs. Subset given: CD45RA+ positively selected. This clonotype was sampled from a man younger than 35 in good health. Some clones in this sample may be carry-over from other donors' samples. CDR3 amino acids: CAISEGPDKETQYF. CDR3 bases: TGTGCCATCAGTGAAGGACCGGACAAAGAGACCCAGTACTTC.